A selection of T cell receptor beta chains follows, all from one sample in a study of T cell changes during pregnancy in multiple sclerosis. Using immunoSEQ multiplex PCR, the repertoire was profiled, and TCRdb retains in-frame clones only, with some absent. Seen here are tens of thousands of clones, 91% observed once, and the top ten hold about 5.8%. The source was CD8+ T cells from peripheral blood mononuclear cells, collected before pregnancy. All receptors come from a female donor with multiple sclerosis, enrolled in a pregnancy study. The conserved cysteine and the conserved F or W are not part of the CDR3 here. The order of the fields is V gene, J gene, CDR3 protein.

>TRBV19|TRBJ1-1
ASSIGQATEAF
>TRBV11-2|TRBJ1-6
ASSFSDSPLH
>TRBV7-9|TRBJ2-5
ASSVGGTGGPETQY
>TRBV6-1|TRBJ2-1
ASSEGGGGQENEQF
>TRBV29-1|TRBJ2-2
SVGGPRTGELF
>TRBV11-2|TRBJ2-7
ASTPPGRRDDEQY
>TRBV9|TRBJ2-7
ASSVEGTLTHEQY
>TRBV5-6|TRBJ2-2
ASSPGAGELF
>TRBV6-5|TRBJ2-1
ASSYSGGSYNEQF
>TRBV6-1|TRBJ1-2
ASSEAGDRSHGYT
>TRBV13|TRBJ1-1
ASSPGSGGTEAF
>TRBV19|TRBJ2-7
ASSMSLTYEQY
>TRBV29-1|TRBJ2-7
SVEDLQDEQY
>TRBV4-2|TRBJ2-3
ASSQDLTSGEGDTQY
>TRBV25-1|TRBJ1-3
ASSMWQALSGNTIY
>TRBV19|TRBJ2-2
ASSMVAGGTTGELF
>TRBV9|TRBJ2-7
ASDNGGEQY
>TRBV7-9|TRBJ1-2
ASSLRGGAGGYT
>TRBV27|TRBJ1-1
ASSPGGLAEAF
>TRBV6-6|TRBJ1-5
ASNSSNQPQH
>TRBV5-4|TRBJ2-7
ASSPGQAAYEQY
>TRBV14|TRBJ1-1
ASTTGGQAAF
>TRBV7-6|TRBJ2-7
ASSLDRGLGDYEQY
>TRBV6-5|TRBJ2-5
ASDGRETQY